One sample yielded the 17 T cell receptor beta chains listed below, sequenced in a study of blood T cell repertoires in COVID-19. Sequencing was performed with immunoSEQ multiplex PCR; in TCRdb, only in-frame clones are kept and a portion is missing. The sample has fewer than 300,000 clones; roughly 90% are singletons. Sample: peripheral blood. Receptors were obtained from a woman aged 25 to 45 with COVID-19, enrolled during active disease.

This chain joins TRBV19 and TRBJ2-3; no definite D call. Germline V lookup: CDR1 LNHDA, CDR2 SQIVND (reference sequence). This CDR3 contains 13 residues. With 4 bases removed from V and 5 bases from J, the gap between germline ends came to 10 bases. CDR3 region: CASSTLRKDTQYF. As DNA, the CDR3 is TGTGCCAGTAGTACGTTGCGGAAAGATACGCAGTATTTT. The full variable domain, rest sourced from reference TRBV19 and TRBJ2-3, is DGGITQSPKYLFRKEGQNVTLSCEQNLNHDAMYWYRQDPGQGLRLIYYSQIVNDFQKGDIAEGYSVSREKKESFPLTVTSAQKNPTAFYLCASSTLRKDTQYFGPGTRLTVL.

The chain employs TRBV11-3 and TRBJ2-1, with D maybe TRBD2 (7 bases). Trimming stripped 4 bases from V and 4 bases from J, with 23 bases between. The CDR3 sequence is 18 residues long. Germline V gene data show CDR1 as SGHNT and CDR2 as YENEEA. DNA of the CDR3: TGTGCCAGCAGCTCCCGGGGGGCAAAGGGTAGCACATACAATGAGCAGTTCTTC. It is translated as CASSSRGAKGSTYNEQFF.

The chain combines TRBV11-2 with TRBJ1-3, with D possibly matching TRBD1 (5 bases). The CDR3 covers 16 residues. Germline V gives CDR1 SGHAT, CDR2 FQNNGV. V was cut by 1 base and J by 2 bases, with 12 bases left in between. CDR3 residues: CASSLAAGRTGNTIYF. The CDR3 DNA reads as TGTGCCAGCAGCTTAGCCGCAGGGAGGACTGGAAACACCATATATTTT.

The chain recombines TRBV4-2 with TRBJ2-1, with D maybe TRBD2 (6 bases). The CDR3 has 16 residues. Germline values: CDR1 LGHNA, CDR2 YNFKEQ. Trimming left V 4 bases short and J 0 bases short, with 13 bases between. This chain's CDR3 is CASSPGGGNSYNEQFF. CDR3 nucleotide sequence: TGTGCCAGCAGCCCAGGCGGCGGGAACTCCTACAATGAGCAGTTCTTC.

The J gene is TRBJ2-3, the V gene TRBV10-2, with TRBD1 matching over 11 bases. The CDR3 has 15 residues. Trimming at V came to 6 bases and at J to 7 bases, leaving 9 bases not matched to a gene. Germline lookup yields CDR1 WSHSY and CDR2 SAAADI. As DNA, the CDR3 is TGCGCCAGCAGGGCCGGGACAGGGGGTCGAAATACGCAGTATTTT. Translated, it gives CASRAGTGGRNTQYF.

V is TRBV7-9 and J is TRBJ2-3; 14 positions agree with TRBD2. Germline trimming cut 5 bases from V and 5 bases from J; bases unmatched to any gene: 3. CDR3 length equals 15 residues. Germline CDR1 reads SEHNR; CDR2 reads FQNEAQ (reference sequence). In DNA, the CDR3 is TGTGCCAGCAGCGTAGGGACTAGCGGGGGAGATACGCAGTATTTT. The encoded protein is CASSVGTSGGDTQYF.

The table lists this clone with many counts. This chain joins TRBV27 and TRBJ2-1; TRBD2 might be the D (5 bases). With 4 bases removed from V and 5 bases from J, the gap between germline ends came to 6 bases. The CDR3 covers 12 residues. Germline V gene sequence: CDR1 MNHEY, CDR2 SMNVEV (reference sequence). This CDR3 reads CASSWGDNEQFF. The CDR3 nucleotides read TGTGCCAGCAGTTGGGGAGACAATGAGCAGTTCTTC.

The CDR3 region is CASSPRGNNSPLHF. CDR3 DNA: TGTGCCAGCAGTCCTCGGGGGAATAATTCACCCCTCCACTTT. The chain uses TRBV28 and TRBJ1-6; D may be TRBD1 (5 bases). Per the germline V gene, CDR1 is MDHEN and CDR2 is SYDVKM. The CDR3 sequence is 14 residues long. Trimming took off 5 bases at V and 5 bases at J, with 10 bases between the two ends.

In nucleotides, the CDR3 is TGTGCCAGCAGCCAACTTAGATTATCGGGACAGGGGACAGATACGCAGTATTTT. Translated, it gives CASSQLRLSGQGTDTQYF. The chain links TRBV3-1 (or the pseudogene TRBV3-2) to TRBJ2-3; TRBD1 matches at 10 bases. The germline V gene encodes CDR1 LGHDT and CDR2 YNNKEL (reference sequence). The CDR3 loop spans 18 amino acids. V lost 2 bases, J lost 3 bases, and 11 bases stayed unmatched.

This chain uses TRBV28 with TRBJ2-7; 10 bases are shared with TRBD1. The CDR3 contains 15 residues. V was clipped by 5 bases and J by 4 bases; unmatched bases: 8. Germline CDR1 reads MDHEN; CDR2 reads SYDVKM. CDR3 region: CASSIPGTGEYEQYF. CDR3 coding DNA: TGTGCCAGCAGTATCCCCGGGACAGGGGAGTACGAGCAGTACTTC. The full variable domain, with the rest looked up from reference TRBV28 and TRBJ2-7, is DVKVTQSSRYLVKRTGEKVFLECVQDMDHENMFWYRQDPGLGLRLIYFSYDVKMKEKGDIPEGYSVSREKKERFSLILESASTNQTSMYLCASSIPGTGEYEQYFGPGTRLTVT.

The V and J genes are TRBV6-6 and TRBJ2-2; 8 bases fit TRBD1. The CDR3 contains 16 residues. The V and J ends lost 2 bases and 6 bases, in that order; junction bases with no gene match: 8. The germline gives CDR1 MNHNY, CDR2 SVGAGI (reference sequence). CDR3 loop: CASSYQTIQGAGELFF. DNA of the CDR3: TGTGCCAGCAGTTACCAAACTATACAGGGGGCCGGGGAGCTGTTTTTT.

The J gene is TRBJ1-3, the V gene TRBV5-4; D not certain. Germline loops: CDR1 SGHNT, CDR2 YYREEE (reference sequence). CDR3 length: 13 residues. Trimming stripped 2 bases from V and 1 base from J, with 4 bases between. CDR3 region: CASSFNSGNTIYF. Written as DNA, the CDR3 is TGTGCCAGCAGCTTCAATTCTGGAAACACCATATATTTT.

The J gene is TRBJ2-7, the V gene TRBV30, with 9 bases aligning to TRBD2. The CDR3 covers 15 residues. The V and J ends lost 3 bases and 1 base, in that order; junction bases with no gene match: 7. CDR1 and CDR2 (germline): GTSNPN, SVGIG (reference sequence). Here the CDR3 reads CAWSGGGGASYEQYF. As DNA, the CDR3 is TGTGCCTGGAGCGGAGGCGGGGGGGCTTCCTACGAGCAGTACTTC.

This chain uses TRBV6-1 with TRBJ1-3; D might be TRBD1 (5 bases). This CDR3 is built from 15 residues. From germline, CDR1 is MNHNS and CDR2 SASEGT. V was clipped by 3 bases and J by 4 bases, with 13 bases between them. CDR3 region: CASSDPRGRGNTIYF. In DNA, the CDR3 is TGTGCCAGCAGTGACCCTCGGGGGAGAGGAAACACCATATATTTT.

This chain joins TRBV28 and TRBJ2-7; D not certain. The CDR3 is 13 residues long. Germline V gene sequence: CDR1 MDHEN, CDR2 SYDVKM. V lost 5 bases and J 5 bases, leaving 13 bases between the germline ends. The CDR3 region has the DNA TGTGCCAGCAGTGGCTCGCCTTCCAACGAGCAGTACTTC. Its translation is CASSGSPSNEQYF.

This clone turned up a few times. CDR3 amino acids: CASSPIGQGREQYF. The CDR3 nucleotides read TGTGCCAGCTCACCGATCGGACAGGGTCGCGAGCAGTACTTC. The chain employs TRBV18 and TRBJ2-7; 8 bases are a match to TRBD1. The germline V gene has CDR1 KGHSH and CDR2 LQKENI. The CDR3 consists of 14 residues. Losses at the gene ends were 3 bases for V and 6 bases for J; bases not matched to a gene: 7.

This clone showed up just a few times. The genes are TRBV5-1 and TRBJ1-1; the match to TRBD1 covers 8 bases. From germline, CDR1 is SGHRS and CDR2 YFSETQ. V lost 6 bases and J lost 5; bases outside the gene matches: 9. This CDR3 spans 14 amino acids. CDR3 DNA sequence: TGCGCCAGCACGATAGGACAGGGAGAGACTGAAGCTTTCTTT. As protein: CASTIGQGETEAFF.